The rows below give T cell receptor beta chains drawn from one sample of a study of vaccination and CD4 T cells after COVID-19. Antigens for these TCRs are unknown. TCRdb redid the calling of the PCR reads with MiXCR, one entry per CDR3 protein. The data hold 20,000 to 25,000 distinct CDR3 sequences, with under 40% observed a single time. The specimen was CD4+ T cells from blood, cultured in vitro, collected about 7 months after SARS-CoV-2 vaccination. Receptors originate from a human donor who had recovered from COVID-19. CDR3s include the opening cysteine and the closing phenylalanine or tryptophan. A D gene is named only where the DNA matches it firmly. A row's size may be missing; if present it is once, few, many or a size class.

cdr3_aa cdr3_nt d_call j_call v_call clone_size
CASRPNFGTSGGDEQFF TGTGCCAGCAGGCCAAACTTCGGGACTAGCGGGGGGGATGAGCAGTTCTTC TRBD2 TRBJ2-1 TRBV28 few
CASSSDSNNQPQHF TGTGCCAGCAGCTCCGACTCGAACAATCAGCCCCAGCATTTT . TRBJ1-5 TRBV7-8 .
CSAPGFQETQYF TGCAGTGCTCCGGGGTTCCAAGAGACCCAGTACTTC . TRBJ2-5 TRBV20-1 medium-sized
CASSPQLAGHTDTQYF TGTGCCAGCAGCCCCCAACTAGCGGGGCACACAGATACGCAGTATTTT TRBD2 TRBJ2-3 TRBV7-9 .
CASSLLRLNTEAFF TGTGCCAGCAGTCTACTGCGGTTGAACACTGAAGCTTTCTTT . TRBJ1-1 TRBV28 .
CSARDLGAGGSYNEQFF TGCAGTGCTAGAGATCTGGGAGCGGGAGGGTCCTACAATGAGCAGTTCTTC TRBD2 TRBJ2-1 TRBV20-1 few
CASSYAGPPLHF TGTGCCAGCAGTTACGCGGGACCGCCCCTGCATTTT . TRBJ1-5 TRBV6-5 few
CASSESGADTQYF TGTGCCAGCAGTGAATCGGGAGCAGATACGCAGTATTTT . TRBJ2-3 TRBV6-1 .
CAISEPPESPLHF TGTGCCATCAGTGAGCCACCAGAATCACCCCTCCACTTT . TRBJ1-6 TRBV10-3 .
CSARAVRVSDTQYF TGCAGTGCTAGAGCGGTTAGGGTCTCAGATACGCAGTATTTT . TRBJ2-3 TRBV20-1 .
CASTGSTGGQPQHF TGTGCCAGCACGGGCTCGACAGGGGGTCAGCCCCAGCATTTT TRBD1 TRBJ1-5 TRBV2 .
CASSPTTNQETQYF TGTGCCAGCAGCCCGACCACAAACCAAGAGACCCAGTACTTC . TRBJ2-5 TRBV28 .
CATRPPGHGFDQPQHF TGTGCCACCAGGCCTCCCGGGCATGGCTTCGATCAGCCCCAGCATTTT . TRBJ1-5 TRBV15 .
CASSYSGRRYEQYF TGTGCCAGCAGTTATAGCGGGAGGCGGTACGAGCAGTACTTC TRBD2 TRBJ2-7 TRBV6-5 .
CASSHGGGGRGRNQPQHF TGCGCCAGCAGCCACGGCGGGGGCGGACGGGGTCGCAATCAGCCCCAGCATTTT . TRBJ1-5 TRBV4-1 .
CASSMSPGRGQPQHF TGTGCCAGTAGTATGTCTCCGGGGCGGGGTCAGCCCCAGCATTTT . TRBJ1-5 TRBV19 few
CASSSPGQGSYNSPLHF TGTGCCAGCAGTTCCCCCGGACAGGGCTCCTATAATTCACCCCTCCACTTT TRBD1 TRBJ1-6 TRBV28 .
CASNPTFSTDTQYF TGTGCCAGCAACCCAACCTTTAGCACAGATACGCAGTATTTT . TRBJ2-3 TRBV7-2 .
CATSRGLIQETQYF TGTGCCACCAGCAGAGGACTTATACAAGAGACCCAGTACTTC . TRBJ2-5 TRBV15 few
CASSDSTSTGELFF TGTGCCAGCAGTGACTCGACTAGCACCGGGGAGCTGTTTTTT . TRBJ2-2 TRBV6-4 few
CASSHTGGSGANVLTF TGTGCCAGCAGCCATACAGGGGGATCGGGGGCCAACGTCCTGACTTTC TRBD1 TRBJ2-6 TRBV7-9 .
CASSNRGPYGYTF TGTGCCAGCAGCAATAGGGGGCCCTATGGCTACACCTTC TRBD1 TRBJ1-2 TRBV7-9 medium-sized
CSARSRTGTYEQYF TGCAGTGCTAGATCGCGGACAGGGACCTACGAGCAGTACTTC TRBD1 TRBJ2-7 TRBV20-1 .
CATSRVDGPEETQYF TGTGCCACCAGCAGAGTCGACGGACCAGAAGAGACCCAGTACTTC . TRBJ2-5 TRBV15 .
CASSLTGTVNQPQHF TGTGCCAGCAGCTTAACCGGGACAGTCAATCAGCCCCAGCATTTT TRBD1 TRBJ1-5 TRBV6-1 .
CASSSDRKLSKAFF TGTGCCAGCAGCTCCGACAGAAAACTTAGCAAAGCTTTCTTT . TRBJ1-1 TRBV7-8 .
CATSEGASTDTQYF TGTGCCACCAGTGAAGGGGCTAGCACAGATACGCAGTATTTT . TRBJ2-3 TRBV24-1 .
CASSLASGQEYGYTF TGTGCCAGCAGCTTGGCATCGGGACAGGAGTATGGCTACACCTTC TRBD1 TRBJ1-2 TRBV5-4 .
CSVRQSQETQYF TGCAGCGTACGACAGTCCCAAGAGACCCAGTACTTC . TRBJ2-5 TRBV29-1 few
CASSGREGTGETQYF TGTGCCAGCAGTGGCCGCGAGGGGACGGGTGAGACCCAGTACTTC . TRBJ2-5 TRBV2 .
CSASYSGSTTDTQYF TGCAGTGCTAGCTATAGCGGGAGTACCACAGATACGCAGTATTTT TRBD2 TRBJ2-3 TRBV20-1 .
CSVVGRGRAWGETQYF TGCAGCGTTGTGGGTCGCGGGAGGGCTTGGGGCGAGACCCAGTACTTC TRBD2 TRBJ2-5 TRBV29-1 few
CSVENEQFF TGCAGCGTAGAGAATGAGCAGTTCTTC . TRBJ2-1 TRBV20-1 few
CSAYTYRGRANEQYF TGCAGTGCTTACACGTATCGAGGGAGGGCCAACGAGCAGTACTTC TRBD2 TRBJ2-7 TRBV20-1 .
CASSIEDVYTF TGTGCCAGTAGTATAGAGGACGTCTACACCTTC . TRBJ1-2 TRBV19 few
CASIPLTGPSSGRVGDTQYF TGTGCCAGCATTCCCCTGACGGGCCCGTCGTCCGGGAGAGTTGGAGATACGCAGTATTTT . TRBJ2-3 TRBV28 .
CASSLEGSSGRATQFF TGTGCCAGCAGCTTAGAAGGGAGTAGCGGGAGGGCCACGCAGTTCTTC TRBD2 TRBJ2-1 TRBV7-6 .
CASSSTGSSPLHF TGTGCCAGCAGCTCGACAGGGAGCTCACCCCTCCACTTT TRBD1 TRBJ1-6 TRBV7-3 .
CASHRFTTNTEAFF TGTGCCAGCCACAGGTTCACTACGAACACTGAAGCTTTCTTT . TRBJ1-1 TRBV28 .
CATSAPSGQGDGEQFF TGTGCCACCAGTGCCCCTAGCGGGCAAGGAGATGGTGAGCAGTTCTTC TRBD2 TRBJ2-1 TRBV24-1 .
CASTLGGTINYGYTF TGTGCCAGCACCCTAGGAGGGACGATCAACTATGGCTACACCTTC . TRBJ1-2 TRBV5-4 few
CAISESGLELAEQYF TGTGCCATCAGTGAGTCGGGGCTAGAGCTGGCCGAGCAGTACTTC . TRBJ2-7 TRBV10-3 .
CSVTSFPYEQYF TGCAGTGTGACTAGCTTCCCCTACGAGCAGTACTTC TRBD2 TRBJ2-7 TRBV20-1 few
CASSFVRGAEQYF TGTGCCAGCAGCTTCGTCAGGGGGGCTGAGCAGTACTTC . TRBJ2-7 TRBV7-8 few
CASSIDVGGRAGSTDTQYF TGTGCCAGTAGTATAGATGTGGGCGGGAGGGCCGGCAGCACAGATACGCAGTATTTT TRBD2 TRBJ2-3 TRBV19 once
CASRRQGSSTDTQYF TGTGCCAGTAGACGACAGGGCAGTAGCACAGATACGCAGTATTTT TRBD1 TRBJ2-3 TRBV19 .
CASSLESSFSYEQYF TGTGCCAGCAGCTTGGAATCCAGCTTCTCCTACGAGCAGTACTTC . TRBJ2-7 TRBV5-4 .
CSAISLAGSYNEQFF TGCAGTGCTATATCACTAGCGGGCTCCTACAATGAGCAGTTCTTC TRBD2 TRBJ2-1 TRBV20-1 .
CASSDTGVPNADTQYF TGTGCCAGCAGTGATACAGGGGTTCCCAACGCAGATACGCAGTATTTT TRBD1 TRBJ2-3 TRBV6-1 once
CASSLAGETQYF TGTGCCAGTAGTCTAGCGGGAGAGACCCAGTACTTC TRBD2 TRBJ2-5 TRBV19 .
CASSVERTDNEQFF TGTGCCAGCAGTGTCGAGCGGACCGACAATGAGCAGTTCTTC . TRBJ2-1 TRBV6-6 .